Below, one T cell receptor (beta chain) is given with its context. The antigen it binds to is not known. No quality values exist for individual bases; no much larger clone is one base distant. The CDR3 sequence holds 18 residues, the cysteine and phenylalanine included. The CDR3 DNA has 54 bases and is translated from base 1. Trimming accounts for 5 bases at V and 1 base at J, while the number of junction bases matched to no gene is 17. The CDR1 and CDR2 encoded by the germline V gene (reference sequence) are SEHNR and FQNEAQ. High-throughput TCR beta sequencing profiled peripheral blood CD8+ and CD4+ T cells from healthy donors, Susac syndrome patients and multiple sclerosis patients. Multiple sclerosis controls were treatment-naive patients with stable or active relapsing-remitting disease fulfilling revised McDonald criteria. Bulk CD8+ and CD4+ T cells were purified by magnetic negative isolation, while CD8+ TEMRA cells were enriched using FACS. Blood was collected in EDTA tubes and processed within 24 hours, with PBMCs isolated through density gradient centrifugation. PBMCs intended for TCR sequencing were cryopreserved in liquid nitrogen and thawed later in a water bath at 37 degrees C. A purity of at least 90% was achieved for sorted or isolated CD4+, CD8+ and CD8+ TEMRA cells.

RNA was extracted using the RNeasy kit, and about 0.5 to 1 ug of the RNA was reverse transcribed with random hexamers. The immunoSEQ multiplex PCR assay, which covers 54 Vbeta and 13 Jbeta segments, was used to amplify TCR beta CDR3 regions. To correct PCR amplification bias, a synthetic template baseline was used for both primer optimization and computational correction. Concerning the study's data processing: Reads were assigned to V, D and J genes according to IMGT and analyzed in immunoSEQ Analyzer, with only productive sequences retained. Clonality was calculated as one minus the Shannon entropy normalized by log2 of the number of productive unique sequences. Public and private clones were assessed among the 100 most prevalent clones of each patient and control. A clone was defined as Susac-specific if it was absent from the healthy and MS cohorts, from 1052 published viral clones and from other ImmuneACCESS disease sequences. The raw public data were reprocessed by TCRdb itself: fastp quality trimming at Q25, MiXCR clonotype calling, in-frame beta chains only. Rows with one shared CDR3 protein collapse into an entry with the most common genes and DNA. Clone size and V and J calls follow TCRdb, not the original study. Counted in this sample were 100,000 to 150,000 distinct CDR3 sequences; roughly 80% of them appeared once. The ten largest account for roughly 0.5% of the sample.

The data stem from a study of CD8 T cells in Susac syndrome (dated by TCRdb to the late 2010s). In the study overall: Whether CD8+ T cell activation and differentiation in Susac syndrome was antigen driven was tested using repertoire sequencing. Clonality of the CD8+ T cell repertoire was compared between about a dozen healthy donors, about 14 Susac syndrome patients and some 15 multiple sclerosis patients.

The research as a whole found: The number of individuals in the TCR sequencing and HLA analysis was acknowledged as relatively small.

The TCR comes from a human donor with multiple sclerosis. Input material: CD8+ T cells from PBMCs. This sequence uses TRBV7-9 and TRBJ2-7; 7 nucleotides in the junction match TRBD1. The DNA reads TGTGCCAGCAGCGGATCCCGGGACAGCGACCTTCGTTCCTACGAGCAGTACTTC. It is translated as CASSGSRDSDLRSYEQYF.